The 21 T cell receptor beta chains in this list originate from one sample, sequenced in a study of TIL therapy for anti-PD-1-resistant metastatic lung cancer. The time point here: pre-treatment sample, taken before nivolumab and TIL therapy. The immunoSEQ assay was v3. Generated by immunoSEQ multiplex PCR, the TCRdb table keeps only in-frame clones and is missing some. The table includes under 55,000 clones, 79% detected once. Sequenced here: blood, sampled at baseline. Receptor source: a woman aged 30-79 years with non-small cell lung cancer.

The rearrangement uses TRBV11-2 and TRBJ1-1; the match to TRBD1 covers 8 bases. The CDR3 contains 16 residues. Germline V gene sequence: CDR1 SGHAT, CDR2 FQNNGV. Trimming cost V 1 base and J 3 bases; bases outside gene matches: 7. CDR3 nucleotides: TGTGCCAGCAGCTTAGCTCCGGGACAGGTATACACTGAAGCTTTCTTT. Translation: CASSLAPGQVYTEAFF.

In its sample, this clone was seen a few times. The rearrangement uses TRBV4-3 and TRBJ1-2; TRBD1 might be the D (6 bases). This CDR3 contains 14 residues. The V gene lost 1 base and the J gene lost 2 bases, with 8 bases spanning the gap. Germline CDR1 and CDR2: LGHNA and YSLEER. The CDR3 protein is CASSQAQGNYGYTF. The CDR3 DNA reads TGCGCCAGCAGCCAAGCTCAGGGGAACTATGGCTACACCTTC.

V gene TRBV6-6 combines with J gene TRBJ1-5; D perhaps matches TRBD1 (6 bases). The ends were cut back, 5 bases at V and 2 bases at J, with 13 bases in the middle. The CDR3 runs 15 residues. The V gene's germline CDR1 is MNHNY and CDR2 SVGAGI (reference sequence). As DNA, the CDR3 is TGTGCCAGCAGTCATATTAACAGGGGCAATCAGCCCCAGCATTTT. Its translation: CASSHINRGNQPQHF.

V gene TRBV6-6 combines with J gene TRBJ1-6, with D possibly TRBD1 on 6 matching bases. Trimming took off 10 bases at V and 8 bases at J, with 24 bases between the two ends. Looked up from germline, CDR1 is MNHNY and CDR2 is SVGAGI (reference sequence). The CDR3 covers 16 residues. The CDR3 sequence is CATENGEDRRHSPLHF. The CDR3, as DNA: TGTGCCACCGAGAATGGAGAGGACAGACGTCATTCACCCCTCCACTTT.

The chain carries TRBV25-1 and TRBJ1-2; unclear D gene. The CDR3 spans 15 residues. V lost 1 base and J 6 bases, leaving 15 bases between the germline ends. Germline lookup yields CDR1 MGHDK and CDR2 SYGVNS. In DNA form, the CDR3 reads TGTGCCAGCAGTGAATCGGGTCTGGGAGTGGATGGCTACACCTTC. It is translated as CASSESGLGVDGYTF.

This clone was seen only once. The V and J genes are TRBV4-2 and TRBJ1-2, with 7 positions matching TRBD1. The CDR3 has 18 residues. After removal of 0 bases from V and 6 bases from J, the junction contained 16 bases not matched to a gene. CDR1 and CDR2 (germline): LGHNA, YNFKEQ. The CDR3 spells CASSQDPILEQGSHGYTF. DNA for the CDR3: TGTGCCAGCAGCCAAGATCCCATATTAGAACAGGGGAGTCATGGCTACACCTTC.

This chain links TRBV6-5 with TRBJ2-7; maybe TRBD1 (6 bases). Trimming pared 8 bases from V and 2 bases from J, leaving 16 bases between. The germline CDR1 and CDR2 sequences are MNHEY and SVGAGI. CDR3 size: 14 residues. CDR3 DNA sequence: TGTGCCAGCCATCTACAGGGAAAACCCTACGAGCAGTACTTC. Protein sequence: CASHLQGKPYEQYF.

The gene calls are TRBV21-1 and TRBJ1-1; the tabulated D call, TRBD1, remains unverified against the DNA. TRBV21-1 is labeled a pseudogene. CDR3 size: 16 residues. CDR3 DNA: TGTGCCAGCAGCAAAGGATCGACAGGGGTGAACACTGAAGCTTTCTTT. Protein product: CASSKGSTGVNTEAFF.

The chain couples TRBV5-4 to TRBJ2-5; 7 bases line up with TRBD2. The J call is in doubt because the DNA end fits TRBJ2-7 better. The V gene's germline CDR1 is SGHNT and CDR2 YYREEE (reference sequence). The CDR3 totals 14 residues. The CDR3 reads CASSPWEGVYEQYF. The CDR3, as DNA: TGTGCCAGCAGCCCATGGGAGGGAGTCTACGAGCAGTACTTC.

The chain carries TRBV7-9 and TRBJ1-1, with 12 nucleotides matching TRBD1. Trimming cost V 6 bases and J 7 bases; bases outside gene matches: 9. CDR1 is SEHNR, CDR2 FQNEAQ, per germline (reference sequence). The CDR3 runs 15 residues. For the CDR3, the DNA is TGTGCCAGCAGTTGGGACAGGGGGCGCGGGGGTGAAGCTTTCTTT. The encoded protein is CASSWDRGRGGEAFF. Together with reference TRBV7-9 and TRBJ1-1, the CDR3 gives the full variable domain: DTGVSQNPRHKITKRGQNVTFRCDPISEHNRLYWYRQTLGQGPEFLTYFQNEAQLEKSRLLSDRFSAERPKGSFSTLEIQRTEQGDSAMYLCASSWDRGRGGEAFFGQGTRLTVV.

This sequence joins TRBV4-1 and TRBJ2-7; TRBD2 agrees at 7 bases. In germline, CDR1 is MGHRA, CDR2 YSYEKL. V was clipped by 4 bases and J by 4 bases; unmatched bases: 16. The CDR3 is made up of 17 amino acids. The CDR3 DNA is TGCGCCAGCAGCCCTCGCGCCTCGGCGGGAGCGGGGTACGAGCAGTACTTC. This encodes CASSPRASAGAGYEQYF.

This chain links TRBV5-1 with TRBJ2-7, with D maybe TRBD2 (5 bases). The V and J ends lost 1 base and 3 bases respectively, with 23 bases between them. This CDR3 is 18 amino acids long. Germline CDR1 reads SGHRS; CDR2 reads YFSETQ. The CDR3 spells CASSLMTPGNYDGYEQYF. The CDR3 bases are TGCGCCAGCAGCTTGATGACCCCGGGAAATTACGATGGCTACGAGCAGTACTTC.

The CDR3 DNA follows: TGCGCCAGCAGCTTGATGTCAGACGGGCCCTACGAGCAGTACTTC. Its translation: CASSLMSDGPYEQYF. This chain joins TRBV5-1 and TRBJ2-7; D is ambiguous. The CDR3 runs 15 residues. Germline V gene data show CDR1 as SGHRS and CDR2 as YFSETQ. V was clipped by 1 base and J by 2 bases, with 13 bases between them.

CDR3 bases: TGCAGCTCTCTAGATCCAGTCTCCTACGAGCAGTACTTC. Translation: CSSLDPVSYEQYF. The chain has TRBV29-1 and TRBJ2-7, with D hard to call. V was cut by 8 bases and J by 0 bases, with 14 bases left in between. Germline CDR1 is SQVTM and CDR2 is ANQGSEA. This CDR3 spans 13 amino acids.

The chain links TRBV11-3 to TRBJ1-1; 10 bases agree with TRBD1. The germline gives CDR1 SGHNT, CDR2 YENEEA. V was clipped by 3 bases and J by 5 bases; unmatched bases: 3. The CDR3 is 14 amino acids. CDR3 in DNA: TGTGCCAGCAGCTTGACAGGGGGCATGACTGAAGCTTTCTTT. Translating it yields CASSLTGGMTEAFF.

The genes are TRBV19 and TRBJ1-1; D call uncertain. Deletions cut 0 bases from V and 2 bases from J, with 7 bases between. The CDR3 runs 14 residues. Germline-derived CDR1 and CDR2 are LNHDA and SQIVND (reference sequence). The CDR3 protein is CASSIERTNTEAFF. Here the CDR3 DNA reads TGTGCCAGTAGTATAGAACGGACCAACACTGAAGCTTTCTTT.

This clone has only one observation. As DNA, the CDR3 is TGTGCCAGCAGCCCCAGGGTTGTCGCTGGAAACACCATATATTTT. Its protein is CASSPRVVAGNTIYF. The chain couples TRBV7-8 to TRBJ1-3, with D perhaps TRBD1 (5 bases). CDR3 length: 15 amino acids. V dropped 5 bases and J dropped 2 bases, with 13 bases sitting between them. Germline CDR1 and CDR2: SGHVS and FQNEAQ. Together with reference TRBV7-8 and TRBJ1-3, the CDR3 gives the full variable domain: GAGVSQSPRYKVAKRGQDVALRCDPISGHVSLFWYQQALGQGPEFLTYFQNEAQLDKSGLPSDRFFAERPEGSVSTLKIQRTQQEDSAVYLCASSPRVVAGNTIYFGEGSWLTVV.

The V call is TRBV19, the J call TRBJ2-7; tentative D call: TRBD1 (6 bases). V was trimmed by 3 bases and J by 2 bases, leaving 14 bases between them. The CDR3 extends over 15 amino acids. The germline CDR1 and CDR2 sequences are LNHDA and SQIVND (reference sequence). CDR3 residues: CASSILPDRPYEQYF. CDR3 bases: TGTGCCAGTAGTATCCTCCCGGACAGACCCTACGAGCAGTACTTC.

The rearrangement joins TRBV9 to TRBJ2-5; TRBD1 matches 8 bases. V lost 2 bases and J lost 1; bases outside the gene matches: 7. The V gene's germline CDR1 is SGDLS and CDR2 YYNGEE. There are 16 residues in the CDR3. The chain's CDR3 is CASSVGGQGSQETQYF. DNA for the CDR3: TGTGCCAGCAGCGTTGGAGGACAGGGTAGCCAAGAGACCCAGTACTTC.

A few counts support this clone. This chain links TRBV4-2 with TRBJ2-7; the D gene could be TRBD1 or TRBD2 (5 bases each). Trimming took off 4 bases at V and 5 bases at J, with 21 bases between the two ends. The germline V gene encodes CDR1 LGHNA and CDR2 YNFKEQ. The CDR3 runs 16 residues. CDR3 nucleotides: TGTGCCAGCAGCCGCACACTAGGGGATGGCAACCACGAGCAGTACTTC. It yields the protein CASSRTLGDGNHEQYF.

Only one count was recorded for this clone. The chain couples TRBV11-2 to TRBJ2-3, with D perhaps TRBD2 (5 bases). The CDR3 loop spans 15 amino acids. Trimming shortened V by 0 bases and J by 0 bases, and 7 bases separated the two germline ends. Germline values: CDR1 SGHAT, CDR2 FQNNGV. CDR3 DNA: TGTGCCAGCAGCTTAGAAGGCGGGAGCACAGATACGCAGTATTTT. This codes for CASSLEGGSTDTQYF.